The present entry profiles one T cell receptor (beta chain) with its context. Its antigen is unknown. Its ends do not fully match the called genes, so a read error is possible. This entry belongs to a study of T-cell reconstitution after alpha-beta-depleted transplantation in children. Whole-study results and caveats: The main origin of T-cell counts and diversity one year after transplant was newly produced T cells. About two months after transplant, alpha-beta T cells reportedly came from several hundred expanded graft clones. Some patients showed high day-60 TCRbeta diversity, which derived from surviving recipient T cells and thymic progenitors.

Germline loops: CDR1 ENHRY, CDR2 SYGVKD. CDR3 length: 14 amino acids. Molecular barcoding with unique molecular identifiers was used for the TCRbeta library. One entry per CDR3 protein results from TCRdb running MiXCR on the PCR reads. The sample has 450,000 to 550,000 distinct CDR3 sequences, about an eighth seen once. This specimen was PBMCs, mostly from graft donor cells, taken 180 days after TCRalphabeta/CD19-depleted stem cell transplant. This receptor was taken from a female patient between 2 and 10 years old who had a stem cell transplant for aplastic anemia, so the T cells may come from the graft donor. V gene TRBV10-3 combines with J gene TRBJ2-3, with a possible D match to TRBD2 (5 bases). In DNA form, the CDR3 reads TGTGCCATCAGCCTACTAGGGAGCACAGATGCGCAGTATTTT. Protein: CAISLLGSTDAQYF.